One sample yielded the 8 T cell receptor beta chains listed below, sequenced in a study of blood T cells in healthy people across ages. Using a J-beta primer mix together with a sample-barcoded 5' primer, a second PCR was run for roughly 6 to 12 cycles. MiXCR, applied by TCRdb to the 5' RACE reads, yields one record per CDR3 protein. The sample holds over 600,000 distinct CDR3 sequences, 20% to 25% seen once. The sequencing input was blood. These receptors were obtained from a man between 70 and 80 years old in good health.

This clonotype has more than one count but fewer than ten. The chain combines TRBV14 with TRBJ2-5, with 9 bases lining up with TRBD1. The CDR3 sequence is 15 residues long. With V trimmed by 3 bases and J by 6 bases, 8 bases remained unmatched. From germline, CDR1 is SGHDN and CDR2 FVKESK. The CDR3 sequence is CASSQGTGKLKTQYF. CDR3 in DNA: TGTGCCAGCAGCCAGGGGACAGGGAAGCTGAAGACCCAGTACTTC.

The chain couples TRBV5-1 to TRBJ2-3; D may be TRBD2 (6 bases). V lost 4 bases to trimming and J lost 4 bases, with 28 bases between them. The CDR3 covers 19 residues. Germline V gene lookup returns CDR1 SGHRS and CDR2 YFSETQ. CDR3 in DNA: TGCGCCAGCAGCCCAGGACTACTAGGACCATCTGGAGGCGCAGATACGCAGTATTTT. Translating gives CASSPGLLGPSGGADTQYF.

The chain has TRBV6-6 and TRBJ2-3; 8 bases agree with TRBD1. The V gene's germline CDR1 is MNHNY and CDR2 SVGAGI (reference sequence). This CDR3 has 15 amino acids. The J segment lost 3 bases and the V segment lost 4 bases, leaving 6 bases of the junction unmatched. CDR3: CASSSRQGRTDTQYF. The CDR3 DNA sequence: TGTGCCAGCAGTTCAAGACAGGGGAGGACAGATACGCAGTATTTT.

The chain joins TRBV24-1 to TRBJ2-1, with D possibly being TRBD1 or TRBD2 (5 bases each). Germline CDR1 and CDR2: KGHDR and SFDVKD. This CDR3 spans 15 amino acids. Deletions cut 4 bases from V and 7 bases from J, with 16 bases between. CDR3 region: CATSDPGRTGNEQFF. The CDR3 DNA reads TGTGCCACCAGTGACCCGGGGCGGACTGGTAATGAGCAGTTCTTC.

This clonotype showed up just a few times. V is TRBV7-8 and J is TRBJ1-2, with TRBD1 matching 11 bases. CDR3 length equals 14 residues. V gave up 3 bases and J gave up 7 bases; unmatched junction bases: 4. Germline-derived CDR1 and CDR2 are SGHVS and FQNEAQ. The CDR3 DNA reads TGTGCCAGCAGCTTGGGACAGGGGGTGGGTGGCTACACCTTC. This codes for CASSLGQGVGGYTF. The whole variable domain, remainder taken from reference TRBV7-8 and TRBJ1-2, is GAGVSQSPRYKVAKRGQDVALRCDPISGHVSLFWYQQALGQGPEFLTYFQNEAQLDKSGLPSDRFFAERPEGSVSTLKIQRTQQEDSAVYLCASSLGQGVGGYTFGSGTRLTVV.

This clonotype was observed a handful of times. Sequence at one end of the junction differs from germline and may be a read error. The chain has TRBV10-2 and TRBJ2-6, with D tentatively TRBD1 (5 bases). The CDR3 is 18 residues long. Germline V lookup: CDR1 WSHSY, CDR2 SAAADI. The DNA for the CDR3 is TGCGCCAGCAGTGAGCTACTTGTATCTACCTCTGGGGCCAACGTCCCGACTTTC. Amino acids: CASSELLVSTSGANVPTF.

The chain combines TRBV10-3 with TRBJ2-4; 8 nucleotides agree with TRBD1. V was clipped by 2 bases and J by 3 bases; unmatched bases: 0. This CDR3 has 14 amino acids. CDR1 and CDR2 (germline): ENHRY, SYGVKD. The CDR3, as DNA: TGTGCCATCAGTGAGACAGGGGGCAAAAACATTCAGTACTTC. Its translation: CAISETGGKNIQYF.

The V gene is TRBV11-2, the J gene TRBJ2-2; D unclear. This CDR3 is 16 amino acids long. CDR1 and CDR2 (germline): SGHAT, FQNNGV. Between the trimmed V and J ends, which lost 5 bases and 0 bases, there was a span of 13 bases. CDR3 nucleotide sequence: TGTGCCAGCAGCCTGAACCTGGTAACGAACACCGGGGAGCTGTTTTTT. It codes for CASSLNLVTNTGELFF.